This T cell receptor (beta chain) emerged from a study of cytomegalovirus exposure and HLA in healthy donors. Study-level results: Among the sequence variants, a highly shared cluster was likely an artifact of sequencing. Equally common other TCR beta chains were less clonally expanded than HLA-associated ones, a later analysis found. The authors reported that TCR beta sequences could predict HLA-A and HLA-B alleles. These predictions were accurate for most subjects in the first cohort.

As to this clone: Its antigen is currently unknown.

The CDR3 has 15 amino acids. V was clipped by 4 bases and J by 7 bases; unmatched bases: 9. The germline V gene encodes CDR1 SGHDN and CDR2 FVKESK. This PCR relied on a set of 60 Vbeta primers and 13 Jbeta primers. In the authors' workflow: Later, 80 million or so unique TCR beta chains were counted in an analysis, and approximately 10 million of them were shared. Measured with immunoSEQ multiplex PCR; TCRdb has only the in-frame clones, and not every one. That table furnishes V, J and clone size, whereas the DNA furnished D and trimming. The sample totals about 140,000 clones. The clonotype comes from a male donor in good health and CMV-seronegative. J is TRBJ2-1 and V is TRBV14; 8 bases are shared with TRBD1. The sample consisted of PBMCs. For the CDR3, the DNA is TGTGCCAGCAGCCGGAGACAGGGGTGGGCAAATGAGCAGTTCTTC. It is translated as CASSRRQGWANEQFF.